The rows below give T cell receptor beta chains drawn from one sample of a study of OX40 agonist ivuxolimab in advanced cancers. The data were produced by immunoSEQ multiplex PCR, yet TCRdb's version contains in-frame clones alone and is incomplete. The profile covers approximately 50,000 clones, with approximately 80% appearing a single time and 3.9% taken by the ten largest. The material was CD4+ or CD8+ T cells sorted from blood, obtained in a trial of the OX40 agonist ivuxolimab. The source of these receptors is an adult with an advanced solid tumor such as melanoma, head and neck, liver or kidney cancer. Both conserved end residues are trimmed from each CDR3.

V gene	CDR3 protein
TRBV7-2	ASSLAMDRVNYGYT
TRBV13	ASSLVGQGAAGGYT
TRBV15	ATSRDRGQTYQPQH
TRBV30	AWAYNRVA
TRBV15	ATSSPRDRGTDTQY
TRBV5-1	ASSSLAGDTDTQY
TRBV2	ATGTFSTDTQY
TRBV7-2	ASSLGGAGQGNYGYT
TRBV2	ASSGYGFNGYT
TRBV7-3	ASSLTSGQTYNEQF
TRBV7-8	ASSFRAQLLSGNTIY
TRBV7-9	ASSLTGGADQPQH
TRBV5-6	ASSLEGQPYEQY
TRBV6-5	ASSYRGGYT
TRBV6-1	ASSEVNRAVGNTIY
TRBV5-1	ASSLEGAPYNEQF
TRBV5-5	ASSLVPGGTYEQY
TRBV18	ASSRELAGGPSEQF
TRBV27	ASSLSTGDIQY
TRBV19	ASSIRSGYQPQH
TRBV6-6	ASSPQGNTEAF